These 21 T cell receptor beta chains originate from one sample sequenced in a study of blood T cell repertoires in COVID-19. Sequencing used immunoSEQ multiplex PCR; TCRdb keeps in-frame clones, though not all of them. The sample records over 45,000 clones, approximately 85% being singletons. Sequencing was done on a sample of peripheral blood. The receptors were gathered from a human donor in a cohort sampled during active COVID-19.

The table lists this clone with a count of one. This chain links TRBV5-4 with TRBJ2-3, with TRBD1 matching 11 bases. The CDR3 covers 17 residues. CDR1 SGHNT and CDR2 YYREEE come from the germline V gene (reference sequence). J was trimmed by 0 bases and V by 0 bases; bases with no gene match: 3. CDR3 DNA: TGTGCCAGCAGCTTGGGGACAGGGGGCTTTAGCACAGATACGCAGTATTTT. This translates into CASSLGTGGFSTDTQYF.

This clone was detected a few times. The rearrangement uses TRBV7-9 and TRBJ1-5; no clear D gene. This CDR3 contains 16 residues. V dropped 1 base and J dropped 0 bases, with 10 bases sitting between them. Germline V gene sequence: CDR1 SEHNR, CDR2 FQNEAQ (reference sequence). CDR3 nucleotides: TGTGCCAGCAGCTTAGGGAGGGTTGGTAGCAATCAGCCCCAGCATTTT. Protein: CASSLGRVGSNQPQHF.

This chain's CDR3 is CASSLARGGTDTQYF. The CDR3 DNA sequence: TGTGCCAGCAGCTTAGCCAGGGGCGGCACAGATACGCAGTATTTT. The gene calls are TRBV7-7 and TRBJ2-3; perhaps TRBD1 as D (6 bases). V shed 0 bases and J shed 1 base, with 8 bases lying between them. Germline CDR1 reads SSHAT; CDR2 reads FNYEAQ (reference sequence). The CDR3 is made up of 15 amino acids.

The J gene is TRBJ1-1, the V gene TRBV9; 7 bases match TRBD1. Looked up from germline, CDR1 is SGDLS and CDR2 is YYNGEE. The V gene end was trimmed by 2 bases and the J gene end by 8 bases; junction bases not matched to a gene: 9. The CDR3 extends over 14 amino acids. The CDR3 spells CASSVEGAKGEAFF. The CDR3 DNA reads as TGTGCCAGCAGCGTCGAGGGGGCCAAAGGGGAAGCTTTCTTT.

The J gene is TRBJ1-5, the V gene TRBV28; perhaps TRBD1 as D (6 bases). Germline V gives CDR1 MDHEN, CDR2 SYDVKM. With 8 bases removed from V and 4 bases from J, the gap between germline ends came to 9 bases. This CDR3 has 12 residues. The CDR3 loop reads CASRDTNQPQHF. In nucleotides, the CDR3 is TGTGCCAGCCGGGACACTAATCAGCCCCAGCATTTT.

The genes are TRBV7-2 and TRBJ2-1; D not resolved. Germline lookup yields CDR1 SGHTA and CDR2 FQGNSA. Trimming removed 4 bases from V and 2 bases from J, with 21 bases in between. The CDR3 has 18 amino acids. The CDR3 is CASSSPLVTLPTYNEQFF. The CDR3 DNA reads as TGTGCCAGCAGCTCCCCCTTAGTGACTCTCCCCACCTACAATGAGCAGTTCTTC. The full variable domain, in which reference TRBV7-2 and TRBJ2-1 provide the parts outside the CDR3, is GAGVSQSPSNKVTEKGKDVELRCDPISGHTALYWYRQSLGQGLEFLIYFQGNSAPDKSGLPSDRFSAERTGGSVSTLTIQRTQQEDSAVYLCASSSPLVTLPTYNEQFFGPGTRLTVL.

This chain joins TRBV18 and TRBJ1-6; 7 bases agree with TRBD1. The V gene's germline CDR1 is KGHSH and CDR2 LQKENI. There are 15 residues in the CDR3. V dropped 3 bases and J dropped 2; count of bases not matched to a gene: 1. CDR3 in DNA: TGTGCCAGCTCACCCGACAGGGCCTATAATTCACCCCTCCACTTT. Translation: CASSPDRAYNSPLHF.

The chain is built from TRBV24-1 and TRBJ2-6; a possible D gene is TRBD1 (6 bases). The germline gives CDR1 KGHDR, CDR2 SFDVKD. The CDR3 has 16 amino acids. Trimming took 4 bases from V and 6 from J, leaving 15 bases between them. Here the CDR3 DNA reads TGTGCCACCAGTGACGTAGGAAGGGGGAAGGCCAACGTCCTGACTTTC. This encodes CATSDVGRGKANVLTF.

The V call is TRBV11-3, the J call TRBJ2-1; TRBD2 aligns across 7 bases. After removal of 5 bases from V and 9 bases from J, the junction contained 10 bases not matched to a gene. This CDR3 region has 14 residues. Germline V gene sequence: CDR1 SGHNT, CDR2 YENEEA. CDR3 region: CASSAPGTKSEQFF. As DNA, the CDR3 is TGTGCCAGCAGCGCCCCCGGGACTAAGAGTGAGCAGTTCTTC. The variable domain in full, with the rest retrieved from reference TRBV11-3 and TRBJ2-1, is EAGVVQSPRYKIIEKKQPVAFWCNPISGHNTLYWYLQNLGQGPELLIRYENEEAVDDSQLPKDRFSAERLKGVDSTLKIQPAELGDSAVYLCASSAPGTKSEQFFGPGTRLTVL.

This clone was observed a handful of times. The chain joins TRBV5-1 to TRBJ1-1; 8 bases fit TRBD1. This CDR3 is built from 14 residues. The V and J ends lost 3 bases and 3 bases, in that order; junction bases with no gene match: 4. Germline-derived CDR1 and CDR2 are SGHRS and YFSETQ. The chain's CDR3 is CASSSTGADTEAFF. The DNA of the CDR3 is TGCGCCAGCAGCTCGACAGGGGCGGACACTGAAGCTTTCTTT.

CDR3: CASSGSSGTSYNEQFF. CDR3 coding DNA: TGTGCCAGCAGCGGATCTAGCGGTACCTCCTACAATGAGCAGTTCTTC. The V call is TRBV9, the J call TRBJ2-1; TRBD2 aligns across 7 bases. CDR3 length: 16 amino acids. The V gene end was trimmed by 3 bases and the J gene end by 0 bases; junction bases not matched to a gene: 6. CDR1 SGDLS and CDR2 YYNGEE come from the germline V gene.

The genes are TRBV5-4 and TRBJ2-5; TRBD1 aligns across 7 bases. The CDR3 consists of 13 residues. CDR1 SGHNT and CDR2 YYREEE come from the germline V gene (reference sequence). Trimming took 4 bases from V and 4 from J; bases not matched to a gene: 4. DNA for the CDR3: TGTGCCAGCAGCAGTGGACAGGCAGAGACCCAGTACTTC. Protein sequence: CASSSGQAETQYF.

This chain joins TRBV29-1 and TRBJ2-1, with D uncertain. This CDR3 spans 14 amino acids. CDR1 and CDR2 from the germline V gene are SQVTM and ANQGSEA. V shed 1 base and J shed 6 bases, with 13 bases lying between them. The CDR3 nucleotides read TGCAGCGTTGAAGCCTATGCCGTCCTCAATGAGCAGTTCTTC. Residues: CSVEAYAVLNEQFF.

The rearrangement uses TRBV5-6 and TRBJ2-7; D is unclear. The CDR3 contains 14 residues. V dropped 3 bases and J dropped 4 bases, with 14 bases sitting between them. Germline values: CDR1 SGHDT, CDR2 YYEEEE. CDR3: CASSSSPGSYEQYF. CDR3 coding DNA: TGTGCCAGCAGCTCCTCTCCGGGTAGTTACGAGCAGTACTTC.

This chain connects TRBV7-8 to TRBJ1-4, with D perhaps matching TRBD1 (5 bases). Germline-derived CDR1 and CDR2 are SGHVS and FQNEAQ. V lost 5 bases and J 8 bases, leaving 15 bases between the germline ends. This CDR3 is 14 amino acids long. Here the CDR3 reads CASSSDSAGEKLFF. The CDR3 nucleotides are TGTGCCAGCAGCAGTGACAGCGCGGGGGAAAAACTGTTTTTT.

This sequence joins TRBV18 and TRBJ1-1; D is unresolved. V was clipped by 0 bases and J by 7 bases, with 15 bases between them. Germline-derived CDR1 and CDR2 are KGHSH and LQKENI. The CDR3 spans 15 residues. CDR3 nucleotide sequence: TGTGCCAGCTCACCACCCGGAGGCAGACTAAATGAAGCTTTCTTT. Amino acid sequence: CASSPPGGRLNEAFF.

The V call is TRBV9, the J call TRBJ2-7; 9 nucleotides match TRBD1. J gave up 1 base and V 1 base, and 6 bases lay outside the gene matches. The CDR3 length is 16 residues. Germline V gene data show CDR1 as SGDLS and CDR2 as YYNGEE. The CDR3 DNA reads TGTGCCAGCAGCGTATCTGGGACAGGGCTTTCCTACGAGCAGTACTTC. Translated, it gives CASSVSGTGLSYEQYF.

The genes are TRBV28 and TRBJ1-3, with 8 bases that match TRBD1. Germline CDR1 is MDHEN and CDR2 is SYDVKM. The CDR3 runs 14 residues. The junction had 5 bases not matched to a gene; V was cut back by 6 bases and J by 4 bases. DNA for the CDR3: TGTGCCAGCAGGGCGACAGGGGTCGGAAACACCATATATTTT. Amino acids: CASRATGVGNTIYF. Variable domain in full (rest from reference TRBV28 and TRBJ1-3): DVKVTQSSRYLVKRTGEKVFLECVQDMDHENMFWYRQDPGLGLRLIYFSYDVKMKEKGDIPEGYSVSREKKERFSLILESASTNQTSMYLCASRATGVGNTIYFGEGSWLTVV.

This clone was counted a few times. In DNA form, the CDR3 reads TGTGCCAGCAGCTTAATACCCCTAAAGACAGAGATTCATTCACCCCTCCACTTT. Protein sequence: CASSLIPLKTEIHSPLHF. This chain connects TRBV11-3 to TRBJ1-6, with TRBD1 as a possible D gene (5 bases). Per the germline V gene, CDR1 is SGHNT and CDR2 is YENEEA. The CDR3 sequence is 18 residues long. The V gene lost 2 bases and the J gene lost 8 bases, with 22 bases spanning the gap.

The chain couples TRBV6-6 to TRBJ1-2; maybe TRBD1 (5 bases). Germline V gene lookup returns CDR1 MNHNY and CDR2 SVGAGI (reference sequence). Trimming left V 6 bases short and J 8 bases short, with 16 bases between. The CDR3 has 13 amino acids. This CDR3 is CASSSFSGQGYTF. For the CDR3, the DNA is TGTGCCAGCAGCTCTTTTTCTGGACAAGGCTACACCTTC.

This rearrangement joins TRBV3-1 (or the pseudogene TRBV3-2) to TRBJ2-1; TRBD2 is a possible D gene (6 bases). Germline V gives CDR1 LGHDT, CDR2 YNNKEL (reference sequence). The V end lost 2 bases, the J end lost 10 bases, and 12 bases lay between the germline ends. The CDR3 runs 13 residues. CDR3 coding DNA: TGTGCCAGCAGCCAATTTGGGGGGTACGAGCAGTTCTTC. It encodes CASSQFGGYEQFF.